A single sample gave rise to the 25 T cell receptor beta chains below, sequenced in a study of cytomegalovirus exposure and HLA in healthy donors (dated by TCRdb to between 2016 and 2019). The method behind the library was the immunoSEQ multiplex PCR assay. For the multiplex PCR, a mixture combining 60 forward primers for TCR Vbeta segments and 13 reverse primers for TCR Jbeta segments was used. Held by TCRdb, this immuneACCESS table contains in-frame sequences only and omits some clones. Under half of the omission traces to an unresolved V gene where checked; the cause of the rest is unknown. This sample gives roughly 110,000 clones in total; about 80% of them show up just once. The ten largest account for roughly 2.7% of the sample. The sample taken for sequencing was PBMCs. All receptors come from a female donor in good health and CMV-seronegative.

V is TRBV6-5 and J is TRBJ2-2; the D gene is possibly TRBD2 (5 bases). Looked up from germline, CDR1 is MNHEY and CDR2 is SVGAGI. This CDR3 is built from 14 residues. V was trimmed by 6 bases and J by 3 bases, leaving 11 bases between them. The CDR3 spells CASRRPGDTGELFF. The CDR3 nucleotides are TGTGCCAGCAGACGGCCCGGGGACACCGGGGAGCTGTTTTTT.

The J gene is TRBJ2-7, the V gene TRBV19; D gene ambiguous. The germline V gene has CDR1 LNHDA and CDR2 SQIVND (reference sequence). Trimming took 0 bases from V and 2 from J, leaving 14 bases between them. The CDR3 covers 16 residues. For the CDR3, the DNA is TGTGCCAGTAGTATAGAGGGCTCCCGCCAGACCTACGAGCAGTACTTC. Translating gives CASSIEGSRQTYEQYF.

The gene calls are TRBV7-6 and TRBJ1-6; the match to TRBD1 covers 10 bases. With V trimmed by 5 bases and J by 6 bases, 7 bases remained unmatched. The germline gives CDR1 SGHVS, CDR2 FNYEAQ. The CDR3 loop spans 16 amino acids. The CDR3 sequence is CASSAEDRGPNSPLHF. DNA of the CDR3: TGTGCCAGCAGCGCTGAAGACAGGGGGCCTAATTCACCCCTCCACTTT.

This clone occurred a few times. The sample carries other DNA sequences with the same CDR3. CDR3 residues: CASATGQLINEKLFF. CDR3 sequence (DNA): TGTGCCAGCGCGACAGGGCAGCTGATTAACGAAAAACTGTTTTTT. The genes are TRBV6-5 and TRBJ1-4; 7 bases agree with TRBD1. CDR3 length equals 15 residues. Trimming cost V 8 bases and J 8 bases; bases outside gene matches: 14. Germline CDR1 is MNHEY and CDR2 is SVGAGI.

The chain joins TRBV2 to TRBJ2-5; D gene uncertain. V was trimmed by 5 bases and J by 5 bases, leaving 30 bases between them. The CDR3 is 19 residues long. Germline V gene data show CDR1 as SNHLY and CDR2 as FYNNEI. The DNA of the CDR3 is TGTGCCAGCAGTAGACGCGATAACACAGTATTAGGTGACCCGGAGACCCAGTACTTC. Translating it yields CASSRRDNTVLGDPETQYF.

This chain links TRBV27 with TRBJ2-2, with D tentatively TRBD2 (6 bases). The CDR3 extends over 17 amino acids. Germline V gives CDR1 MNHEY, CDR2 SMNVEV (reference sequence). V dropped 7 bases and J dropped 1 base, with 19 bases sitting between them. CDR3 sequence: CASTFLWQGGNTGELFF. The CDR3 DNA sequence: TGTGCCAGCACGTTCCTATGGCAGGGAGGGAACACCGGGGAGCTGTTTTTT.

The sample holds one count of this clone. The chain combines TRBV11-2 with TRBJ2-7; D unresolved. The ends were cut back, 3 bases at V and 2 bases at J, with 11 bases in the middle. The CDR3 is 14 residues long. Germline CDR1 reads SGHAT; CDR2 reads FQNNGV. Here the CDR3 DNA reads TGTGCCAGCAGCTTCAGGCAGGCCGCCTACGAGCAGTACTTC. This codes for CASSFRQAAYEQYF.

The table lists this clone with a count of one. J is TRBJ1-6 and V is TRBV19; 7 nucleotides match TRBD1. The CDR3 extends over 14 amino acids. Trimming took 5 bases from V and 8 from J; bases not matched to a gene: 6. Per germline, CDR1 LNHDA and CDR2 SQIVND (reference sequence). The CDR3 sequence: CASSGSRGYSPLHF. The CDR3 DNA reads as TGTGCCAGTAGTGGGTCCAGGGGGTATTCACCCCTCCACTTT.

This clone was seen a handful of times. This chain joins TRBV6-1 and TRBJ1-5; maybe TRBD1 (6 bases). The CDR3 contains 14 residues. CDR1 and CDR2 (germline): MNHNS, SASEGT. Trimming cost V 6 bases and J 0 bases, with 9 bases left between them. In DNA, the CDR3 is TGTGCCAGCAGGGGGGCTGTTAGCAATCAGCCCCAGCATTTT. Its protein is CASRGAVSNQPQHF.

As concerns this clone: A junction end diverges from the germline sequence, so it may reflect a read error. The chain joins TRBV9 to TRBJ1-2; TRBD1 matches at 7 bases. The CDR3 length is 15 residues. Germline CDR1 and CDR2: SGDLS and YYNGEE. DNA for the CDR3: TGTGCCAGCAGCTCACGGACAGGTCTGGACTATAGCTACACCTTC. It codes for CASSSRTGLDYSYTF.

The chain couples TRBV7-2 to TRBJ1-5; D remains unclear. The CDR3 runs 15 residues. The germline V gene encodes CDR1 SGHTA and CDR2 FQGNSA. The germline V and J ends were trimmed by 1 base and 6 bases, with 13 bases remaining between them. The CDR3, as DNA: TGTGCCAGCAGCTTAGACACGGGGTCCGGTCAGCCCCAGCATTTT. Translation: CASSLDTGSGQPQHF.

The genes are TRBV7-9 and TRBJ2-1; TRBD2 is a possible D gene (5 bases). Germline V gene data show CDR1 as SEHNR and CDR2 as FQNEAQ (reference sequence). Trimming shortened V by 5 bases and J by 4 bases, and 15 bases separated the two germline ends. The CDR3 spans 15 residues. In nucleotides, the CDR3 is TGTGCCAGCAGCCCAAGGACTGGAATATACAATGAGCAGTTCTTC. It codes for CASSPRTGIYNEQFF.

The chain carries TRBV30 and TRBJ1-2; no firm D call. The CDR3 has 14 amino acids. V was clipped by 2 bases and J by 3 bases, with 13 bases between them. Germline V gene sequence: CDR1 GTSNPN, CDR2 SVGIG (reference sequence). The CDR3 loop is CAWSSSVTDYGYTF. CDR3 nucleotide sequence: TGTGCCTGGAGTAGTAGTGTTACGGACTATGGCTACACCTTC.

The genes are TRBV28 and TRBJ1-2; no firm D call. Germline V gene lookup returns CDR1 MDHEN and CDR2 SYDVKM. V gave up 4 bases and J gave up 3 bases, with 6 bases separating them. The CDR3 contains 12 residues. As DNA, the CDR3 is TGTGCCAGCAGTTCACTAGACTATGGCTACACCTTC. Its protein product is CASSSLDYGYTF.

This chain joins TRBV4-1 and TRBJ2-3; the match to TRBD2 covers 8 bases. This CDR3 is built from 16 residues. Losses at the gene ends were 2 bases for V and 2 bases for J; bases not matched to a gene: 6. Germline CDR1 reads MGHRA; CDR2 reads YSYEKL. CDR3 sequence reads: CASSQHSAGVTDTQYF. CDR3 DNA: TGCGCCAGCAGCCAACACTCAGCGGGGGTCACAGATACGCAGTATTTT.

CDR3 sequence (DNA): TGTGCCAGTACCTTTACAGGGTACGGCGTGAACACTGAAGCTTTCTTT. This sequence encodes CASTFTGYGVNTEAFF. J is TRBJ1-1 and V is TRBV19, with a weak D call TRBD1 (6 bases). V lost 7 bases, J lost 0 bases, and 18 bases lay in between. Germline-derived CDR1 and CDR2 are LNHDA and SQIVND (reference sequence). There are 16 residues in the CDR3.

The chain couples TRBV11-2 to TRBJ1-6, with D tentatively TRBD1 (6 bases). This CDR3 is built from 14 residues. Trimming removed 5 bases at V and 6 bases at J, with 11 bases between. The germline V gene has CDR1 SGHAT and CDR2 FQNNGV. CDR3 bases: TGTGCCAGCAGCCGCGGGGGCACTAATTCACCCCTCCACTTT. This gives the protein CASSRGGTNSPLHF.

A remark on this clone: At one of its ends the junction is not consistent with the germline gene, which may arise from a read error. The J gene is TRBJ1-5, the V gene TRBV7-9, with 11 nucleotides matching TRBD1. The CDR3 contains 15 residues. Germline V lookup: CDR1 SEHNR, CDR2 FQNEAQ (reference sequence). The CDR3, as DNA: TGTTCCAGCAGCTCGGACAGGGGGCTTAATCAGCCCCAGCATTTT. This gives the protein CSSSSDRGLNQPQHF.

Concerning this clone: The junction departs from germline at one end; a sequencing error may be responsible. The V gene is TRBV27, the J gene TRBJ2-5, with a weak D call TRBD2 (7 bases). CDR3 size: 17 residues. Germline V gene data show CDR1 as MNHEY and CDR2 as SMNVEV (reference sequence). This CDR3 is CASNLSGTLGGQETQYF. DNA of the CDR3: TGTGCCAGCAATTTATCGGGGACCCTGGGGGGGCAGGAGACCCAGTACTTC.

The CDR3 DNA sequence: TGTGCCAGCTCATCGACGGTGCAGGAGGGTTCACCCCTCCACTTT. Its protein product is CASSSTVQEGSPLHF. V and J are TRBV18 and TRBJ1-6; D uncertain. Germline CDR1 KGHSH, CDR2 LQKENI. This CDR3 has 15 residues. V lost 5 bases to trimming and J lost 9 bases, with 17 bases between them.

This chain links TRBV19 with TRBJ1-2, with 7 positions matching TRBD1. Germline CDR1 reads LNHDA; CDR2 reads SQIVND (reference sequence). V was pared by 7 bases and J by 4 bases, with 9 bases of the junction left unmatched. The CDR3 loop spans 14 amino acids. The CDR3 DNA reads as TGTGCCAGTAACCCCGGGACAGAATTCTATGGCTACACCTTC. It specifies CASNPGTEFYGYTF.

The rearrangement links TRBV12-5 to TRBJ1-2, with D tentatively TRBD1 (5 bases). Trimming shortened V by 4 bases and J by 1 base, and 16 bases separated the two germline ends. Germline-derived CDR1 and CDR2 are LGHNT and FRNRAP. The CDR3 loop spans 16 amino acids. CDR3: CASGSDQPTDNYGYTF. The DNA for the CDR3 is TGTGCTAGTGGTTCCGACCAACCGACAGATAACTATGGCTACACCTTC.

The table lists this clone with a count of one. The chain links TRBV30 to TRBJ2-5; the D gene is possibly TRBD1 (5 bases). With 1 base removed from V and 3 bases from J, the gap between germline ends came to 9 bases. This CDR3 is built from 13 residues. Germline V gene data show CDR1 as GTSNPN and CDR2 as SVGIG (reference sequence). In DNA, the CDR3 is TGTGCCTGGAGTGGAAGGGGCGAAGAGACCCAGTACTTC. Translation: CAWSGRGEETQYF.

This clone was counted a few times. The CDR3 sequence: CASSLGQGRYYEQYF. CDR3 nucleotide sequence: TGTGCCAGCAGCTTGGGACAGGGCCGATACTACGAGCAGTACTTC. The chain has TRBV5-8 and TRBJ2-7; TRBD1 agrees at 7 bases. The germline V gene has CDR1 SGHTS and CDR2 YDEGEE. This CDR3 region has 15 residues. The V gene end was trimmed by 0 bases and the J gene end by 3 bases; junction bases not matched to a gene: 6.

The gene calls are TRBV7-9 and TRBJ1-5; 8 bases are shared with TRBD1. The CDR3 loop spans 14 amino acids. Germline V gene data show CDR1 as SEHNR and CDR2 as FQNEAQ (reference sequence). With 6 bases clipped from V and 7 bases from J, the junction kept 8 bases outside the gene matches. The CDR3, as DNA: TGTGCCAGCAGTGCAGGGGGCGCAAGGCAGCCCCAGCATTTT. This gives the protein CASSAGGARQPQHF.